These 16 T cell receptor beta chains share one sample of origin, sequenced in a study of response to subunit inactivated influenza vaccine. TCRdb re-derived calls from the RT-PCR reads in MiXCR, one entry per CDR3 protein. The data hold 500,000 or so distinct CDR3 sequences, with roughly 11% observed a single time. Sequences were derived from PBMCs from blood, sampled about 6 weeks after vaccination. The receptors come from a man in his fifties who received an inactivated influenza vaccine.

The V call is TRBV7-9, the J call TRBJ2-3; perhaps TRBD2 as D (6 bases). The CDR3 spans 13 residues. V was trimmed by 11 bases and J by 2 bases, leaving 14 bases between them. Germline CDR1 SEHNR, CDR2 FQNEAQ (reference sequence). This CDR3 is CAGGSGHTDTQYF. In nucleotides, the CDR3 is TGTGCCGGGGGTAGCGGACACACAGATACGCAGTATTTT.

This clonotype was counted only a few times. CDR3 sequence (DNA): TGTGCCAGCAGCGGGCGCCTTACAGGGGTCTATGGCTACACCTTC. This gives the protein CASSGRLTGVYGYTF. V and J are TRBV6-1 and TRBJ1-2; 7 positions agree with TRBD1. Germline loops: CDR1 MNHNS, CDR2 SASEGT. V was clipped by 6 bases and J by 4 bases; unmatched bases: 11. This CDR3 comprises 15 residues.

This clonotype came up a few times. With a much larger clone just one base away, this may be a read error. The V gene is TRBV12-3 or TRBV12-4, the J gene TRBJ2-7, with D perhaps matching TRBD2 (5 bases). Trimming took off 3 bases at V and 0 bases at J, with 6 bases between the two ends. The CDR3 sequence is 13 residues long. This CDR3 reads CASSFEGSYEQYF. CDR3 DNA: TGTGCCAGCAGTTTTGAGGGCTCCTACGAGCAGTACTTC.

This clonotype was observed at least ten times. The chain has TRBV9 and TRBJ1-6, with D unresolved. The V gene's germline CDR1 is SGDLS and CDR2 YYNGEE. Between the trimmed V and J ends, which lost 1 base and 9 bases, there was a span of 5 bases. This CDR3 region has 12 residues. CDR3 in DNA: TGTGCCAGCAGCGTACCGGGTTCACCCCTCCACTTT. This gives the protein CASSVPGSPLHF.

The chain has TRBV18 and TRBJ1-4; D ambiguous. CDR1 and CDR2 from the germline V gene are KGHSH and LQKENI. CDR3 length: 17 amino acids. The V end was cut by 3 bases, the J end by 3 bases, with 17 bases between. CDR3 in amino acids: CASSPTDTIISNEKLFF. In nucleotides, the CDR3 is TGTGCCAGCTCACCGACTGACACCATTATTTCTAATGAAAAACTGTTTTTT.

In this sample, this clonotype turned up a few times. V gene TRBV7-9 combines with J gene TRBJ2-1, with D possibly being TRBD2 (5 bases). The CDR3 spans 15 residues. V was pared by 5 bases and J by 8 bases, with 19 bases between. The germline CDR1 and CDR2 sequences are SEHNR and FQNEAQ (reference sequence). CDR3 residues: CASSPPPRGRHEQFF. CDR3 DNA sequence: TGTGCCAGCAGCCCCCCCCCGCGTGGGAGACATGAGCAGTTCTTC.

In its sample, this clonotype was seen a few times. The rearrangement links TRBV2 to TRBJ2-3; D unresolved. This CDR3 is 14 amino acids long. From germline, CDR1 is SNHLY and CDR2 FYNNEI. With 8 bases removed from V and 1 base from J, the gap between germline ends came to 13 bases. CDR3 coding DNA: TGTGCCAGCCCAGAAGGCGTAGGCACAGATACGCAGTATTTT. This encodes CASPEGVGTDTQYF. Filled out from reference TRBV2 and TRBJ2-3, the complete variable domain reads EPEVTQTPSHQVTQMGQEVILRCVPISNHLYFYWYRQILGQKVEFLVSFYNNEISEKSEIFDDQFSVERPDGSNFTLKIRSTKLEDSAMYFCASPEGVGTDTQYFGPGTRLTVL.

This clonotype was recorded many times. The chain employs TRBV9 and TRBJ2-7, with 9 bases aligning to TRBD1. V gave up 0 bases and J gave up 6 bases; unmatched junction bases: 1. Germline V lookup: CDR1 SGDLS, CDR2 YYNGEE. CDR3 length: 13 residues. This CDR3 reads CASSVGQGGEQYF. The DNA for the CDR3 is TGTGCCAGCAGCGTAGGACAGGGGGGCGAGCAGTACTTC.

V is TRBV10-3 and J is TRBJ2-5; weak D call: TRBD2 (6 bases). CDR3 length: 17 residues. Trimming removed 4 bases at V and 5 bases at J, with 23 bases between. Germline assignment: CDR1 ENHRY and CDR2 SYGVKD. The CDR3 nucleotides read TGTGCCATCAGTGCCCCCCCACTAGTATCAGGGAGGGAGACCCAGTACTTC. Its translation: CAISAPPLVSGRETQYF.

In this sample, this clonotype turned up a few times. The CDR3 loop is CASSRAIQETQYF. The CDR3 DNA is TGTGCCAGCAGCAGGGCCATCCAAGAGACCCAGTACTTC. This chain connects TRBV7-2 to TRBJ2-5; no clear D gene. CDR1 SGHTA and CDR2 FQGNSA come from the germline V gene. This CDR3 comprises 13 residues. Trimming stripped 5 bases from V and 1 base from J, with 8 bases between. The variable domain in full, completed from reference TRBV7-2 and TRBJ2-5, reads GAGVSQSPSNKVTEKGKDVELRCDPISGHTALYWYRQSLGQGLEFLIYFQGNSAPDKSGLPSDRFSAERTGGSVSTLTIQRTQQEDSAVYLCASSRAIQETQYFGPGTRLLVL.

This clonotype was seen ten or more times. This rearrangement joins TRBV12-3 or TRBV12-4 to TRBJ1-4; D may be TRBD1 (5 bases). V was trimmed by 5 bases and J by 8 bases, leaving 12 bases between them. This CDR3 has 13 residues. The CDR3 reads CASSAREREKLFF. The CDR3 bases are TGTGCCAGCAGTGCCAGGGAGAGGGAAAAACTGTTTTTT.

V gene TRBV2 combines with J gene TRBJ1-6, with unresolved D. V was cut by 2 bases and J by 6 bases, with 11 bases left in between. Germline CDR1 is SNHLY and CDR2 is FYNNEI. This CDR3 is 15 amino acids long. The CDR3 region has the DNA TGTGCCAGCAGTGAAAGCCGTTCCCCTAATTCACCCCTCCACTTT. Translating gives CASSESRSPNSPLHF.

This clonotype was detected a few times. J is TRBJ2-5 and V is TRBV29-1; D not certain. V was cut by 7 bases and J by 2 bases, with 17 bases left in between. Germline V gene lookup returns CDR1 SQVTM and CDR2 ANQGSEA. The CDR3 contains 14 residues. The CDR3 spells CSAPVTPTQETQYF. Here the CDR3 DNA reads TGCAGCGCCCCGGTGACCCCGACGCAAGAGACCCAGTACTTC.

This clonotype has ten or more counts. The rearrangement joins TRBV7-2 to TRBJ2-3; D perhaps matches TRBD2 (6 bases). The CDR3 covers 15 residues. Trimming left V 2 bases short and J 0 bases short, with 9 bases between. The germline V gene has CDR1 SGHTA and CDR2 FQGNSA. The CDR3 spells CASSLFGTSTDTQYF. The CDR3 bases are TGTGCCAGCAGCTTATTTGGGACTAGCACAGATACGCAGTATTTT.

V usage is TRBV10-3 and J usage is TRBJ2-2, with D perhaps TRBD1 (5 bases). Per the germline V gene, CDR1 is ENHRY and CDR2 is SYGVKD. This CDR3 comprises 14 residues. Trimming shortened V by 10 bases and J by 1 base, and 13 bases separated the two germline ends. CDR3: CATQGSGNTGELFF. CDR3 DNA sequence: TGTGCCACCCAGGGATCGGGGAACACCGGGGAGCTGTTTTTT.

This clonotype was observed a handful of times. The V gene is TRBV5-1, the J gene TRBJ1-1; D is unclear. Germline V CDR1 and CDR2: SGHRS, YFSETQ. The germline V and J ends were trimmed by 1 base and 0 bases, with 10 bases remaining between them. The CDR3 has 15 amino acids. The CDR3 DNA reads TGCGCCAGCAGCTTGAATCCAGAGCTGAACACTGAAGCTTTCTTT. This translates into CASSLNPELNTEAFF.